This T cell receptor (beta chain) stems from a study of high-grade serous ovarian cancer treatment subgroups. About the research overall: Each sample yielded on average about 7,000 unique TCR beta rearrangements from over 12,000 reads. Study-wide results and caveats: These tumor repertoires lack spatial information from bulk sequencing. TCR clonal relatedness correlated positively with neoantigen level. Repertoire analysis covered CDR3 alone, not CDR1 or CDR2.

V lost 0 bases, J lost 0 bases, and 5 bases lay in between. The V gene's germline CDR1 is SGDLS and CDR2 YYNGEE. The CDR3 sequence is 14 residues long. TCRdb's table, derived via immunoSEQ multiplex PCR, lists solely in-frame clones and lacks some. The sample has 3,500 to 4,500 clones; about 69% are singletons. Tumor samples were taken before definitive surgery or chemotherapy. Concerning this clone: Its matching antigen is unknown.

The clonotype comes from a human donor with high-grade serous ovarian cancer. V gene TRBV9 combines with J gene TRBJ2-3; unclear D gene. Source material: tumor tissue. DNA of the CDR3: TGTGCCAGCAGCGTAGAGGACAGCACAGATACGCAGTATTTT. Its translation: CASSVEDSTDTQYF.